The present entry profiles one T cell receptor (beta chain) with its context. Its cognate antigen has yet to be identified. The input lacks base qualities; no much larger clone sits a single base away. Whole blood was collected in K2EDTA tubes by collaborating institutions according to the institutions' own protocols. For TCRbeta analysis, collaborator samples were shipped as frozen whole blood, as isolated PBMCs, or as DNA extracted from either sample type. TCRbeta CDR3 regions were amplified from genomic DNA by means of the immunoSEQ Assay, a bias-controlled multiplex PCR. The authors' pipeline ran thus. The number of nucleated cells in each sample was estimated by amplification of reference gene primers within the assay. To quantify the absolute abundance of each unique TCRbeta CDR3 rearrangement, sequence reads were collapsed and filtered. For each sample, productive Simpson clonality was calculated as the square root of Simpson's diversity index across productive rearrangements. In TCRdb, the immuneACCESS table is reduced to in-frame sequences with V and J assigned. These tables do not hold every clone; where another copy was compared, an unresolved V gene accounts for under half, and the others remain unexplained. V and J calls and clone size are those listed in that table; D and trimming were worked out from the DNA. For this sample the table gives under 300,000 clones, of which 82% were detected only once. About 3.2% of the sample lies in the top ten.

This entry comes from a study of blood T cell repertoires in COVID-19 (dated by TCRdb to about 2020). Turning to the overall study: Samples covering the acute and convalescent phases of COVID-19 were provided by collaborators in the United States, Italy and Spain. Subjects who had been exposed to COVID-19, were actively infected with it, or had recovered from it provided the deeply sampled blood TCRbeta repertoires that made up the dataset. Sample metadata almost always included a de-identified subject ID, COVID-19 status, age in years and sex. The samples were drawn from two sources: the first 160 participants of the ongoing ImmuneRACE study, and fewer than 1,500 subjects contributed by 6 global collaborators. The material from the prospective study consisted of cDNA or gDNA derived from T cells, B-cell-depleted T cells, or PBMCs. The repertoires were released in a freely available public database intended as a resource for research on the immune response to SARS-CoV-2. HLA class I and class II types, where available, came from metadata supplied by the sample provider rather than from assay-based typing.

Overall study outcomes, separate from this receptor: How much clinical and demographic metadata was included differed by source and by participant, and the metadata was provided uncurated.

Sequencing was done on a sample of peripheral blood. The TCR sequence derives from a woman between 18 and 30 years old with acute or convalescent COVID-19.

The DNA reads as follows: TGCGCCAGCAGCCAACGACTAGCGGGAATTAACAATGAGCAGTTCTTC. Translated, it gives CASSQRLAGINNEQFF. The receptor chain draws on TRBV4-3 and TRBJ2-1, with TRBD2 identical over 11 junction bases. CDR1 and CDR2 (LGHNA, YSLEER) derive from the germline V gene. The CDR3 goes from the cysteine to the phenylalanine over 16 residues. Solely the CDR3 DNA is kept, with 48 bases framed from the first base. V has 2 bases trimmed and J has 5 bases trimmed; junction bases matching no gene number 5.